What follows describes a single TCR beta chain. Its antigen is unidentified. The CDR3 is made up of 15 amino acids. The V and J ends lost 0 bases and 0 bases, in that order; junction bases with no gene match: 2. From germline, CDR1 is SGDLS and CDR2 YYNGEE. Second-dose recipients at about 4 or about 12 weeks were treated as one pooled group. This sample is drawn from a study of T cell responses to AZD1222 COVID-19 vaccine. General study findings and limits: The donors showed a predominance of white British ancestry and of females, with possible underestimation of clonal diversity. Close to half of all spike-specific TCRs reportedly target regions of the variants that are unmutated.

Clones were sequenced by immunoSEQ multiplex PCR, and TCRdb holds only the in-frame ones, with some missing. The repertoire consists of some 120,000 clones, with roughly 86% occurring once and the leading ten covering 4.5% to 7%. The chain uses TRBV9 and TRBJ2-5; 7 nucleotides agree with TRBD1. The sequence was collected from an adult who received the AZD1222 COVID-19 vaccine. Source: peripheral blood, taken 28 days after the second AZD1222 dose. The CDR3 region is CASSVGGQDQETQYF. In DNA, the CDR3 is TGTGCCAGCAGCGTAGGTGGACAGGACCAAGAGACCCAGTACTTC.